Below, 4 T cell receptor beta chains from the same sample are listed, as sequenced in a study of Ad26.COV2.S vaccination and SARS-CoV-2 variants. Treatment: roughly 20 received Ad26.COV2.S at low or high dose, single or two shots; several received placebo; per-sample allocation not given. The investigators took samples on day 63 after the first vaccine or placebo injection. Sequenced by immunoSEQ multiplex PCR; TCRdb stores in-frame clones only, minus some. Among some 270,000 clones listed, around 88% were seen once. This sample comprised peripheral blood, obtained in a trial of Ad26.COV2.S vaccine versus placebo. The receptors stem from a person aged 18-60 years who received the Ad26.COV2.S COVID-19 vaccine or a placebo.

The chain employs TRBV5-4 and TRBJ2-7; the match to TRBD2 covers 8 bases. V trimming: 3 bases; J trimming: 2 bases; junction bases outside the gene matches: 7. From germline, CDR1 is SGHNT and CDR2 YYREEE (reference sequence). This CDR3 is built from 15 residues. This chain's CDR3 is CASSSKAGATYEQYF. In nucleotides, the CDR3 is TGTGCCAGCAGCTCGAAAGCGGGGGCCACCTACGAGCAGTACTTC.

In DNA form, the CDR3 reads TGTGCCAGCAGCCCATCAGCTCTTCCGGGACACATCTACAATGAGCAGTTCTTC. This translates into CASSPSALPGHIYNEQFF. The chain links TRBV7-8 to TRBJ2-1, with D possibly being TRBD1 (6 bases). The CDR3 loop spans 18 amino acids. Germline loops: CDR1 SGHVS, CDR2 FQNEAQ. The V end was cut by 5 bases, the J end by 3 bases, with 23 bases between.

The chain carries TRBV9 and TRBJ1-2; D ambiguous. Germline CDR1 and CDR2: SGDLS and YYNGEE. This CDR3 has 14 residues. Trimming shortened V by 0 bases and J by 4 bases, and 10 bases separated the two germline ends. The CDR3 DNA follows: TGTGCCAGCAGCGTAGCGCAGGCCCCCTATGGCTACACCTTC. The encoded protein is CASSVAQAPYGYTF.

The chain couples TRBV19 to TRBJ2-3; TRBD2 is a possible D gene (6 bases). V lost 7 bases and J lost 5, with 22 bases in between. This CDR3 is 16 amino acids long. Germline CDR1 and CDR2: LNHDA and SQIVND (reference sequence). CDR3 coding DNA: TGTGCCAGTACCAAAGGGCCGGGACTCACCCAAGATACGCAGTATTTT. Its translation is CASTKGPGLTQDTQYF.